These T cell receptor beta chains were read from a single sample in a study of shared clonotypes between healthy human individuals. TCRdb keeps only in-frame clones here, not all; method: immunoSEQ multiplex PCR. The data show about a million clones, around 77% seen once. What was sequenced was memory CD4+ T cells from PBMCs. These receptors were taken from a man younger than 30 in good health. Some clones in this sample may be carry-over from other donors' samples. CDR3s include the opening cysteine and the closing phenylalanine or tryptophan. The D gene is left open where the match is weak. Where a row states a size, it is once, few, many or the class of an expanded clone; other rows omit it.

V gene: TRBV2
J gene: TRBJ2-2
clone size: .
D gene: .
CDR3 DNA: TGTGCCAGCAGTGGCACCGGGGAGCTGTTTTTT
CDR3 protein: CASSGTGELFF

V gene: TRBV7-6
J gene: TRBJ1-2
clone size: few
D gene: .
CDR3 DNA: TGTGCCAGCAGCTTAGAGCCCGGGGCGGGTGGCTACACCTTC
CDR3 protein: CASSLEPGAGGYTF

V gene: TRBV6-1
J gene: TRBJ2-4
clone size: .
D gene: .
CDR3 DNA: TGTGCCAGCAGTGAGGGGGCTCGGGACATTCAGTACTTC
CDR3 protein: CASSEGARDIQYF

V gene: TRBV5-6
J gene: TRBJ2-1
clone size: .
D gene: TRBD2
CDR3 DNA: TGTGCCAGCCGGACTAGCGGAATAAACAATGAGCAGTTCTTC
CDR3 protein: CASRTSGINNEQFF

V gene: TRBV19
J gene: TRBJ1-5
clone size: .
D gene: .
CDR3 DNA: TGTGCCAGCGGGGCGCGGGGCAATCAGCCCCAGCATTTT
CDR3 protein: CASGARGNQPQHF

V gene: TRBV30
J gene: TRBJ1-4
clone size: .
D gene: TRBD1
CDR3 DNA: TGTGCCTGGAGTACCGGACAGGGCGGTTCGTTTTTT
CDR3 protein: CAWSTGQGGSFF

V gene: TRBV2
J gene: TRBJ1-2
clone size: .
D gene: TRBD1
CDR3 DNA: TGTGCCAGCAGTGTCCTCTCAGGGGGCACCTATGGCTACACCTTC
CDR3 protein: CASSVLSGGTYGYTF

V gene: TRBV10-3
J gene: TRBJ2-3
clone size: .
D gene: TRBD1
CDR3 DNA: TGTGCCATCAGTAACGGACAGGGAGGAGCAGATACGCAGTATTTT
CDR3 protein: CAISNGQGGADTQYF

V gene: TRBV4-2
J gene: TRBJ1-1
clone size: .
D gene: .
CDR3 DNA: TGTGCCAGCAGCCAAGTCGAGTTAAACACTGAAGCTTTCTTT
CDR3 protein: CASSQVELNTEAFF

V gene: TRBV27
J gene: TRBJ1-5
clone size: .
D gene: .
CDR3 DNA: TGTGCCAGCAGTTTATCGTATAGCAATCAGCCCCAGCATTTT
CDR3 protein: CASSLSYSNQPQHF

V gene: TRBV7-3
J gene: TRBJ1-1
clone size: .
D gene: .
CDR3 DNA: TGTGCCAGCAGCGCTGGTTGGGTGAACACTGAAGCTTTCTTT
CDR3 protein: CASSAGWVNTEAFF

V gene: TRBV2
J gene: TRBJ2-5
clone size: .
D gene: TRBD1
CDR3 DNA: TGTGCCAGCAGACCAGGACAGGGGGCGATGCTAGGGCTCGGGGAGACCCAGTACTTC
CDR3 protein: CASRPGQGAMLGLGETQYF

V gene: TRBV18
J gene: TRBJ1-5
clone size: .
D gene: TRBD1
CDR3 DNA: TGTGCCAGCTCCCTGGGGGACAGGGCAAGGGGACAGCCCCAGCATTTT
CDR3 protein: CASSLGDRARGQPQHF

V gene: TRBV18
J gene: TRBJ1-2
clone size: .
D gene: .
CDR3 DNA: TGTGCCAGCTCACCACAGGGAAAGAACAGCTACACCTTC
CDR3 protein: CASSPQGKNSYTF

V gene: TRBV5-4
J gene: TRBJ2-1
clone size: .
D gene: .
CDR3 DNA: TGTGCCAGCAGCTTTGGGGGGACAAGCGATGAGCAGTTCTTC
CDR3 protein: CASSFGGTSDEQFF

V gene: TRBV30
J gene: TRBJ1-3
clone size: .
D gene: .
CDR3 DNA: TGTGCCTGGGGGACCGACAACTTACCTGGAAACACCATATATTTT
CDR3 protein: CAWGTDNLPGNTIYF

V gene: TRBV7-2
J gene: TRBJ1-5
clone size: .
D gene: TRBD1
CDR3 DNA: TGTGCCAGCAGCTCCTCCCCGGACAGGGTGATTCAGCCCCAGCATTTT
CDR3 protein: CASSSSPDRVIQPQHF

V gene: TRBV7-2
J gene: TRBJ2-5
clone size: .
D gene: .
CDR3 DNA: TGTGCCAGCTCCTCACCCGTCCCGGGGCAGACCCAGTACTTC
CDR3 protein: CASSSPVPGQTQYF

V gene: TRBV11-2
J gene: TRBJ1-2
clone size: .
D gene: .
CDR3 DNA: TGTGCCAGCAGCCGAGGGGGGGACAACTATGGCTACACCTTC
CDR3 protein: CASSRGGDNYGYTF

V gene: TRBV5-1
J gene: TRBJ2-1
clone size: .
D gene: TRBD1
CDR3 DNA: TGCGCCAGCAGCCTAGGTGGGACAGGGTCACGGGAGCAGTTCTTC
CDR3 protein: CASSLGGTGSREQFF

V gene: TRBV19
J gene: TRBJ1-5
clone size: few
D gene: TRBD1
CDR3 DNA: TGTGCCAGTAGTCTTCTGGGACAGGTATTGCATTTT
CDR3 protein: CASSLLGQVLHF

V gene: TRBV7-3
J gene: TRBJ1-2
clone size: few
D gene: TRBD1
CDR3 DNA: TGTGCCAGCAGCCCGGACAGGGGACAGTACTATGGCTACACCTTC
CDR3 protein: CASSPDRGQYYGYTF

V gene: TRBV15
J gene: TRBJ2-3
clone size: .
D gene: .
CDR3 DNA: TGTGCCACCAGCAGAGATCTGGGGACAGATACGCAGTATTTT
CDR3 protein: CATSRDLGTDTQYF

V gene: TRBV28
J gene: TRBJ1-2
clone size: few
D gene: .
CDR3 DNA: TGTGCCAGCAGTAAAGGGGGTCTACAAGGCTACACCTTC
CDR3 protein: CASSKGGLQGYTF

V gene: TRBV5-1
J gene: TRBJ2-2
clone size: .
D gene: TRBD1
CDR3 DNA: TGCGCCAGCAGTCCCCGACCGGGACAGGGCACCGGGGAGCTGTTTTTT
CDR3 protein: CASSPRPGQGTGELFF

V gene: TRBV4-3
J gene: TRBJ1-3
clone size: .
D gene: .
CDR3 DNA: TGCGCCAGCAGCCACCTGACAGAAACTGGAAACACCATATATTTT
CDR3 protein: CASSHLTETGNTIYF

V gene: TRBV2
J gene: TRBJ1-1
clone size: .
D gene: TRBD1
CDR3 DNA: TGTGCCAGCAGCTCAGGGGGAACTGAAGCTTTCTTT
CDR3 protein: CASSSGGTEAFF